These T cell receptor beta chains were read from a single sample in a study of blood T cell repertoires in COVID-19. Generated by immunoSEQ multiplex PCR, the TCRdb table keeps only in-frame clones and is missing some. The top ten clones hold about 0.34% of a sample with 35,000 to 45,000 clones, about 92% of them seen once. Sample: peripheral blood. These receptors came from a middle-aged man with COVID-19, enrolled during active disease. The CDR3 runs from the conserved cysteine through the conserved F or W. The D gene is left open where the match is weak. Not all rows give a size; the values are once, few, many and, for expanded clones, a class.

length	V	J	D	size	DNA	CDR3
14	TRBV5-1	TRBJ2-1	TRBD2	once	TGCGCCAGCAGCTTGTATAGCGGGGGGAATGAGCAGTTCTTC	CASSLYSGGNEQFF
14	TRBV27	TRBJ1-2	TRBD1	.	TGTGCCAGCAGTCCCGGGACAGGGGGCAATGGCTACACCTTC	CASSPGTGGNGYTF
14	TRBV5-1	TRBJ2-1	TRBD2	.	TGCGCCAGCAGCTTGACCGGGACTATCAATGAGCAGTTCTTC	CASSLTGTINEQFF
13	TRBV4-1	TRBJ1-3	.	.	TGCGCCAGCAGCCAGGGGCCTGGAAACACCATATATTTT	CASSQGPGNTIYF
17	TRBV2	TRBJ1-1	TRBD1	.	TGTGCCAGCAGTATCCCCCGGGACAGGGGATGGGGCACTGAAGCTTTCTTT	CASSIPRDRGWGTEAFF
14	TRBV19	TRBJ1-5	.	.	TGTGCCAGTAGTACCTTAAGAGCGGGGCAGCCCCAGCATTTT	CASSTLRAGQPQHF
15	TRBV30	TRBJ1-3	TRBD1	.	TGTGCCTGGAGTGTAGCAGGGGGCGCGGTACACACCATATATTTT	CAWSVAGGAVHTIYF
13	TRBV19	TRBJ2-1	.	.	TGTGCCAGTAATATTAGAGGGCACAATGAGCAGTTCTTC	CASNIRGHNEQFF
14	TRBV18	TRBJ1-1	.	.	TGTGCCAGCTCACCATATCAGCAGGGAACTGAAGCTTTCTTT	CASSPYQQGTEAFF
18	TRBV9	TRBJ2-7	TRBD2	.	TGTGCCAGCAGCGCCGATCGGGGGGTAGCGGGGACTTCCTACGAGCAGTACTTC	CASSADRGVAGTSYEQYF
14	TRBV10-2	TRBJ1-2	TRBD1	.	TGCGCCAGCACACCCAGGGGGCGCAGCTATGGCTACACCTTC	CASTPRGRSYGYTF
16	TRBV7-9	TRBJ2-7	.	.	TGTGCCAGCAGCTTAATCAGGGGAAGGATCTCCTACGAGCAGTACTTC	CASSLIRGRISYEQYF
15	TRBV9	TRBJ2-7	TRBD1	.	TGTGCCAGCAGCGTAGAGGGGACAGGGTCTGTGGAGCAGTACTTC	CASSVEGTGSVEQYF
15	TRBV6-6	TRBJ2-1	TRBD1	.	TGTGCCAGCAGTTACAGTGAGGCACAGGGGACTGAGCAGTTCTTC	CASSYSEAQGTEQFF
15	TRBV7-6	TRBJ2-7	TRBD1	few	TGTGCCAGCAGTGTACTTCAGGGGGTCTCCTACGAGCAGTACTTC	CASSVLQGVSYEQYF
16	TRBV6-5	TRBJ1-1	TRBD1	medium-sized	TGTGCCAGCAGTTACTCCGGCAGGGGGCGATACACTGAAGCTTTCTTT	CASSYSGRGRYTEAFF
15	TRBV11-2	TRBJ2-5	TRBD1	.	TGTGCCAGCACCGAGGGACAGGGGTATACAGAGACCCAGTACTTC	CASTEGQGYTETQYF
17	TRBV6-2/TRBV6-3	TRBJ1-5	.	.	TGTGCCAGCAGTAGATGGCAGGGTCCCTTTAAGGGTCAGCCCCAGCATTTT	CASSRWQGPFKGQPQHF
16	TRBV7-9	TRBJ2-3	TRBD1	.	TGTGCCAGCAGCACCGGACCGGGACAGGGTGCAGATACGCAGTATTTT	CASSTGPGQGADTQYF
14	TRBV4-2	TRBJ2-7	TRBD1	.	TGTGCCAGCAGGGTCCGGGACAGCTCCTACGAGCAGTACTTC	CASRVRDSSYEQYF
15	TRBV20-1	TRBJ1-5	TRBD1	.	TGCAGTGCTAGTTTGGATACAGGGGCAGATCAGCCCCAGCATTTT	CSASLDTGADQPQHF
13	TRBV3-1/TRBV3-2	TRBJ1-2	.	once	TGTGCCAGCAGCCAAGCCGGGAACTATGGCTACACCTTC	CASSQAGNYGYTF
15	TRBV29-1	TRBJ2-3	TRBD2	.	TGCAGCGTTGAACTACTAGCGGGACCAACAGATACGCAGTATTTT	CSVELLAGPTDTQYF
17	TRBV7-2	TRBJ2-7	TRBD2	.	TGTGCCAGCAGCTTGCAAGGGACTAGCGGGAGTTTCCACGAGCAGTACTTC	CASSLQGTSGSFHEQYF
14	TRBV5-1	TRBJ1-1	.	.	TGCGCCAGCAGCTTGGATCCGGGTAGGACTGAAGCTTTCTTT	CASSLDPGRTEAFF
13	TRBV29-1	TRBJ2-3	.	.	TGCAGCGCGGACAGTTCCTACACAGATACGCAGTATTTT	CSADSSYTDTQYF
13	TRBV7-3	TRBJ1-1	.	.	TGTGCCAGCAGCTTAGACAGGACCACTGAAGCTTTCTTT	CASSLDRTTEAFF
12	TRBV7-9	TRBJ2-7	.	.	TGTGCCAGCAGCTCTAACAGCTACGAGCAGTACTTC	CASSSNSYEQYF
15	TRBV19	TRBJ1-5	TRBD1	.	TGTGCCAGTAGTATCACAGGGGAGGCCGATCAGCCCCAGCATTTT	CASSITGEADQPQHF